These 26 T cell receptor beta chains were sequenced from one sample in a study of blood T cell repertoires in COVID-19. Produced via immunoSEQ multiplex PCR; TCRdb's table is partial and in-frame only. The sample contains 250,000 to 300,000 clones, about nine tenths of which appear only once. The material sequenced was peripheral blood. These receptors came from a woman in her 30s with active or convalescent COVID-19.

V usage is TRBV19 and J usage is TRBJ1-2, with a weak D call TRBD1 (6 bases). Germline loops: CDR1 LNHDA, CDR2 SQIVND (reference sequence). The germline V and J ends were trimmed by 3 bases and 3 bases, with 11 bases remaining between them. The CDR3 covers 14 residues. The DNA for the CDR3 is TGTGCCAGTAGTATCGTCGAGGGGGACTATGGCTACACCTTC. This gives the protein CASSIVEGDYGYTF.

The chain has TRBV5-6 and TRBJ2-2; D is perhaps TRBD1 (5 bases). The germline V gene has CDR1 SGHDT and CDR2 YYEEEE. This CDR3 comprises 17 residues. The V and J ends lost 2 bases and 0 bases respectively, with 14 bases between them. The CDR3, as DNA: TGTGCCAGCAGCTTTTTAAGGGGCCCCTCGAACACCGGGGAGCTGTTTTTT. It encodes CASSFLRGPSNTGELFF.

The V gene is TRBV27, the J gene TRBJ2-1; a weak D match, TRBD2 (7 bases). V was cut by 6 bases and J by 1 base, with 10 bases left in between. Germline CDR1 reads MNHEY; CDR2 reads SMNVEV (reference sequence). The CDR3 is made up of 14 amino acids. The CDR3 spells CASREGGSYNEQFF. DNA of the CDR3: TGTGCCAGCAGGGAGGGGGGGTCCTACAATGAGCAGTTCTTC.

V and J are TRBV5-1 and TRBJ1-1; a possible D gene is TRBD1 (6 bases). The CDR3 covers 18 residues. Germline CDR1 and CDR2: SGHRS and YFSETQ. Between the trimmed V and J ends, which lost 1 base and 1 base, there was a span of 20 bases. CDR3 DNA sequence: TGCGCCAGCAGCTTGAGGCGGACAGAGGGGCAAGCGAACACTGAAGCTTTCTTT. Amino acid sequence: CASSLRRTEGQANTEAFF.

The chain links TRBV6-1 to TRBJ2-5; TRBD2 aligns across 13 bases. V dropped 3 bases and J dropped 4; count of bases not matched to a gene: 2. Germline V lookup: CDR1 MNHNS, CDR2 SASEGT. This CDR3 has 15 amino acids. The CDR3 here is CASSETSGGPETQYF. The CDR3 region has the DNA TGTGCCAGCAGTGAGACTAGCGGGGGGCCAGAGACCCAGTACTTC.

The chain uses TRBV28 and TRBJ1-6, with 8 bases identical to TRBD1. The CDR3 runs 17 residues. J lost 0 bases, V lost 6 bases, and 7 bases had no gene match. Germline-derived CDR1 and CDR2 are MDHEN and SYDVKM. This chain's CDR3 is CASRRTGKSSYNSPLHF. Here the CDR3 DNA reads TGTGCCAGCAGGAGGACAGGGAAGAGCTCCTATAATTCACCCCTCCACTTT.

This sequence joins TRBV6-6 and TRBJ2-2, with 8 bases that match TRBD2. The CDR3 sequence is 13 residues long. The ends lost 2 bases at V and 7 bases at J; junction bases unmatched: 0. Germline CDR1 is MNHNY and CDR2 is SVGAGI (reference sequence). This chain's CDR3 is CASSYTSGGELFF. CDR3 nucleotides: TGTGCCAGCAGTTACACTAGCGGCGGGGAGCTGTTTTTT.

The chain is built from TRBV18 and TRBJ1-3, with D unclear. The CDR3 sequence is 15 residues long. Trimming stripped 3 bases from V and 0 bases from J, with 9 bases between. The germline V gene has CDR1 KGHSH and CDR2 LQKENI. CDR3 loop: CASSPRLGSGNTIYF. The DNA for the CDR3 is TGTGCCAGCTCACCCAGACTCGGCTCTGGAAACACCATATATTTT.

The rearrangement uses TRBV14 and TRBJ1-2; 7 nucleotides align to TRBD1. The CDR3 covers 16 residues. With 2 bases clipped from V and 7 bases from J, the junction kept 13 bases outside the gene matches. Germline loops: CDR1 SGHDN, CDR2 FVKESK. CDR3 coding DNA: TGTGCCAGCAGCCAACAGGCTGGAACAGGGGCAGGTGGCTACACCTTC. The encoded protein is CASSQQAGTGAGGYTF. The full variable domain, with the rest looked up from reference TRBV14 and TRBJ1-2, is EAGVTQFPSHSVIEKGQTVTLRCDPISGHDNLYWYRRVMGKEIKFLLHFVKESKQDESGMPNNRFLAERTGGTYSTLKVQPAELEDSGVYFCASSQQAGTGAGGYTFGSGTRLTVV.

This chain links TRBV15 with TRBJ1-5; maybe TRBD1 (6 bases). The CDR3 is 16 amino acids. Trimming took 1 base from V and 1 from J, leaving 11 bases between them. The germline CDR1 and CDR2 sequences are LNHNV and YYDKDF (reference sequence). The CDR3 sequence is CATSRGGPGSNQPQHF. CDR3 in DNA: TGTGCCACCAGCAGAGGGGGGCCCGGGAGCAATCAGCCCCAGCATTTT.

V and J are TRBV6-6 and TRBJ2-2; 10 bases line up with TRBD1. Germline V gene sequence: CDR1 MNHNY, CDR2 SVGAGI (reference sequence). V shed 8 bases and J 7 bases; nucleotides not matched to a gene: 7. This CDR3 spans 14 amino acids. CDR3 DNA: TGTGCCAGCGGTGGACAGGGGGAAAGCGGGGAGCTGTTTTTT. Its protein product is CASGGQGESGELFF.

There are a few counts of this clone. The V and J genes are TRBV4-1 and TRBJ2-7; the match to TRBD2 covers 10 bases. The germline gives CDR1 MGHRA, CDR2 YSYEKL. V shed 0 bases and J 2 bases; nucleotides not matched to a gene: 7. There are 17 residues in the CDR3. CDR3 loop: CASSQDWRTSGAYEQYF. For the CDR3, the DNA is TGCGCCAGCAGCCAAGATTGGCGGACTAGCGGTGCCTACGAGCAGTACTTC.

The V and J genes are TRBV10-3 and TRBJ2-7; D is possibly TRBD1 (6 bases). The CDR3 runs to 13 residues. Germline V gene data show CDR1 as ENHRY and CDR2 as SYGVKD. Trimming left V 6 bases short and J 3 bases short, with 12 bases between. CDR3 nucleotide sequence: TGTGCCATCAGGGCAGGGGTGGGCTACGAGCAGTACTTC. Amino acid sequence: CAIRAGVGYEQYF.

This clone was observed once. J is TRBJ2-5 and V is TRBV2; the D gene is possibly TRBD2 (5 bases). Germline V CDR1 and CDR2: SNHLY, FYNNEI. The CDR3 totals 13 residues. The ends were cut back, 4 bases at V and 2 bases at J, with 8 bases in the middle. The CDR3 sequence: CASSVEEQETQYF. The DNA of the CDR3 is TGTGCCAGCAGTGTGGAGGAGCAAGAGACCCAGTACTTC.

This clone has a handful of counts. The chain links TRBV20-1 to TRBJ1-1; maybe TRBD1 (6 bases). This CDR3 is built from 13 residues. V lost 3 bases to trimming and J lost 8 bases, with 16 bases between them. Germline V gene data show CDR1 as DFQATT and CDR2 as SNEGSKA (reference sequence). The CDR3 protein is CSASPSGQSEAFF. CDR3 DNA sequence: TGCAGTGCTAGTCCCTCTGGACAGTCCGAAGCTTTCTTT.

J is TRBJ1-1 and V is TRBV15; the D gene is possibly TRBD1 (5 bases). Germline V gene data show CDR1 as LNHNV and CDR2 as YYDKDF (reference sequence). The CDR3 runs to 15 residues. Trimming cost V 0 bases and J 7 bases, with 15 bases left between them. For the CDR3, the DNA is TGTGCCACCAGCAGAGAGGGGCAAGGCAGGAGTGAAGCTTTCTTT. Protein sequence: CATSREGQGRSEAFF. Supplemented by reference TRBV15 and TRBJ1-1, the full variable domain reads DAMVIQNPRYQVTQFGKPVTLSCSQTLNHNVMYWYQQKSSQAPKLLFHYYDKDFNNEADTPDNFQSRRPNTSFCFLDIRSPGLGDTAMYLCATSREGQGRSEAFFGQGTRLTVV.

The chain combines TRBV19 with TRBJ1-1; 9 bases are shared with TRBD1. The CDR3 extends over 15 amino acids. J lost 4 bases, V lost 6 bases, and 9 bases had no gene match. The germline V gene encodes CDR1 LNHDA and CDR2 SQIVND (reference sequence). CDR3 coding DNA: TGTGCCAGTAGAACGACGGGACAGGGCGGCACTGAAGCTTTCTTT. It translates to CASRTTGQGGTEAFF.

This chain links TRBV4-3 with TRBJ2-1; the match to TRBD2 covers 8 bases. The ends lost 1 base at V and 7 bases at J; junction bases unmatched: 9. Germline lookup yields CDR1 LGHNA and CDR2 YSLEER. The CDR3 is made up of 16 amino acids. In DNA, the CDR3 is TGCGCCAGCAGCCAAGGTAGCGGGATCCTGTGGAATGAGCAGTTCTTC. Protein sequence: CASSQGSGILWNEQFF.

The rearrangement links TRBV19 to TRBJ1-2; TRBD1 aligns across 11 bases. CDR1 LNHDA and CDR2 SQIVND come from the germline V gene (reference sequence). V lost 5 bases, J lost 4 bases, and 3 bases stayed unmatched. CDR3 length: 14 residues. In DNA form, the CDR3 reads TGTGCCAGTAGTGTTGGGACAGGGGGCTATGGCTACACCTTC. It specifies CASSVGTGGYGYTF.

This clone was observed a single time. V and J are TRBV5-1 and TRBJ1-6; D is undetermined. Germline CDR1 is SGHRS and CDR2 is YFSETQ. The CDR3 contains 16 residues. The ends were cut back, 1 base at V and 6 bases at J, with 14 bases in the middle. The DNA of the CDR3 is TGCGCCAGCAGCTTGACGGGGTCTCCTTCTAATTCACCCCTCCACTTT. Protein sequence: CASSLTGSPSNSPLHF.

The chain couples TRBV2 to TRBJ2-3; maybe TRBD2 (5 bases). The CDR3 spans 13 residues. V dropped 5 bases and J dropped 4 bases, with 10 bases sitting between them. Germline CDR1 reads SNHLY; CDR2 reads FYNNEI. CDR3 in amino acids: CASSRGLSDTQYF. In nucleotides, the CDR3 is TGTGCCAGCAGTCGGGGTTTATCAGATACGCAGTATTTT. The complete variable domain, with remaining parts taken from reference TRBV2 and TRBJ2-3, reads EPEVTQTPSHQVTQMGQEVILRCVPISNHLYFYWYRQILGQKVEFLVSFYNNEISEKSEIFDDQFSVERPDGSNFTLKIRSTKLEDSAMYFCASSRGLSDTQYFGPGTRLTVL.

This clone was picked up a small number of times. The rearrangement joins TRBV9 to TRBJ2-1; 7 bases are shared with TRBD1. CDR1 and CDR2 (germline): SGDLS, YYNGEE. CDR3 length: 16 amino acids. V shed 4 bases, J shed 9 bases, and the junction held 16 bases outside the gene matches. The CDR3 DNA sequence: TGTGCCAGCAGCCTGAGGGGGCATCCTATATCCGGTGAGCAGTTCTTC. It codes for CASSLRGHPISGEQFF.

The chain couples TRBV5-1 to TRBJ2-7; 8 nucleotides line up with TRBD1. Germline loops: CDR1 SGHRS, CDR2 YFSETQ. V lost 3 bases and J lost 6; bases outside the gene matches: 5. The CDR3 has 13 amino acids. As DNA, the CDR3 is TGCGCCAGCAGCTACGGACAGGGACGCGAGCAGTACTTC. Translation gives CASSYGQGREQYF.

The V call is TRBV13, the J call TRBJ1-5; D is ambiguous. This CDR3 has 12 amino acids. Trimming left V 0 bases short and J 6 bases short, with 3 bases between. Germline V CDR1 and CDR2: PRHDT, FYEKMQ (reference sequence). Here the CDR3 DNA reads TGTGCCAGCAGCTTAGGCAGTCAGCCCCAGCATTTT. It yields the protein CASSLGSQPQHF.

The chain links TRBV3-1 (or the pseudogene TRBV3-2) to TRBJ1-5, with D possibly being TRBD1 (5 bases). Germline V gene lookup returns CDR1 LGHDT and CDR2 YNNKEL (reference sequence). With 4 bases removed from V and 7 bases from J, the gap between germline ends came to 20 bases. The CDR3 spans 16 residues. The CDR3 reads CASSPGGVPKWQPQHF. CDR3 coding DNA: TGTGCCAGCAGCCCGGGGGGAGTCCCGAAGTGGCAGCCCCAGCATTTT.

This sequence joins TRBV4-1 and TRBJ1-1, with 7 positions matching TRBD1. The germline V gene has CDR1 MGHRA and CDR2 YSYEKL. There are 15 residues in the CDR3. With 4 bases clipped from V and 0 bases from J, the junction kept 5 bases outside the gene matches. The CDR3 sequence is CASSLLQGVNTEAFF. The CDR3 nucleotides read TGCGCCAGCAGCCTCCTTCAGGGGGTGAACACTGAAGCTTTCTTT.